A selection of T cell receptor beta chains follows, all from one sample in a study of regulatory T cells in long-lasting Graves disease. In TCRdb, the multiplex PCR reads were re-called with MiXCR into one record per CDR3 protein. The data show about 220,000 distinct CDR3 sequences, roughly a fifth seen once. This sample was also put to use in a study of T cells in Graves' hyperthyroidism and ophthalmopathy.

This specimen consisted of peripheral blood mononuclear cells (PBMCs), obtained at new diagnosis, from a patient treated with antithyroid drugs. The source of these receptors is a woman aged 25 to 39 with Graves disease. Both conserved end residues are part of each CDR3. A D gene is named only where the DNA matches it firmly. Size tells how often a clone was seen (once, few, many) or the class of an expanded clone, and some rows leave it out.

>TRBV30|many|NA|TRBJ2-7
CAWTNRYEQYF
TGTGCCTGGACTAACAGGTACGAGCAGTACTTC
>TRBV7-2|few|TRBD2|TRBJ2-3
CASSSLWGGNTDTQYF
TGTGCCAGCAGCTCCCTTTGGGGGGGAAACACAGATACGCAGTATTTT
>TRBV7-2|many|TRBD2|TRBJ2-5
CASSLPRAGGGQETQYF
TGTGCCAGCAGCTTACCGCGAGCGGGAGGCGGCCAGGAGACCCAGTACTTC
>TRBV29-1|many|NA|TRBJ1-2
CSVAVFDWDGYTF
TGCAGCGTTGCCGTCTTTGACTGGGATGGCTACACCTTC
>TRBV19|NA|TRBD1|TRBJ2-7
CASSMRQGALYEQYF
TGTGCCAGTAGTATGCGACAGGGGGCCCTCTACGAGCAGTACTTC
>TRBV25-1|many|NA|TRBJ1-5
CASSELGVQPQHF
TGTGCCAGCAGTGAATTAGGAGTTCAGCCCCAGCATTTT
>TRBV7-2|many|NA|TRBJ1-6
CASSFQRQGHGSPLHF
TGTGCCAGCAGCTTCCAAAGGCAGGGACATGGTTCACCCCTCCACTTT
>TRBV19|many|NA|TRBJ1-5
CASSGREGGGSQPQHF
TGTGCCAGTAGTGGCAGGGAGGGGGGAGGCAGTCAGCCCCAGCATTTT
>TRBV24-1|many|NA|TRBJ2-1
CATSGPGAFRGNEQFF
TGTGCCACCAGTGGCCCTGGGGCCTTCAGGGGCAATGAGCAGTTCTTC
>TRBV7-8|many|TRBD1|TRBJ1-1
CASSRRDRRTEAFF
TGTGCCAGCAGCCGGCGGGACAGGCGGACTGAAGCTTTCTTT
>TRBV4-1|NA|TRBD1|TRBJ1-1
CASSQGQGGTKAFF
TGCGCCAGCAGCCAAGGACAGGGGGGAACTAAAGCTTTCTTT
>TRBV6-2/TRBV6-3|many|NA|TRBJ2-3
CASSYGGSTDTQYF
TGTGCCAGCAGTTATGGAGGAAGCACAGATACGCAGTATTTT
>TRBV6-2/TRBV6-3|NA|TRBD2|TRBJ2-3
CASSAGGPHDTQYF
TGTGCCAGCAGTGCGGGAGGGCCTCACGATACGCAGTATTTT
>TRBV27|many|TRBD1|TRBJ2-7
CASKMAGGHEQYF
TGTGCCAGCAAAATGGCAGGGGGCCACGAGCAGTACTTC
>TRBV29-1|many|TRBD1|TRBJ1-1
CSERQGGTEAFF
TGCAGCGAGCGACAGGGAGGTACTGAAGCTTTCTTT
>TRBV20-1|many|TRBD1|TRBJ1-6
CSATPRQGGNSPLHF
TGCAGTGCTACCCCCCGACAGGGTGGTAATTCACCCCTCCACTTT
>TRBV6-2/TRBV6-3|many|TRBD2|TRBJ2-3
CASSILAGGPSDTQYF
TGTGCCAGTTCAATCTTAGCGGGAGGGCCGTCAGATACGCAGTATTTT
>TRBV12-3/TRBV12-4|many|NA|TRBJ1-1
CASSLTGRKSTEAFF
TGTGCCAGCAGCCTTACAGGGAGAAAGAGCACTGAAGCTTTCTTT
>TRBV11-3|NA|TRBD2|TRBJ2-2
CASSLGGTSGGLTGELFF
TGTGCCAGCAGCTTAGGTGGGACTAGCGGGGGGCTCACCGGGGAGCTGTTTTTT
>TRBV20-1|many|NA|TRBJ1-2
CSASSDGYGYTF
TGCAGTGCTTCCTCCGACGGCTATGGCTACACCTTC
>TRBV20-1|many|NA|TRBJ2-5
CSALESPGRLQETQYF
TGCAGTGCTCTCGAGTCTCCGGGACGCCTACAAGAGACCCAGTACTTC
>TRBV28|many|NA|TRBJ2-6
CASSLPAGGGEGANVLTF
TGTGCCAGCAGTCTTCCGGCTGGAGGGGGCGAAGGGGCCAACGTCCTGACTTTC
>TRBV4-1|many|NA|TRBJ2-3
CASSPYGDETDTQYF
TGCGCCAGCAGCCCATATGGCGATGAGACAGATACGCAGTATTTT
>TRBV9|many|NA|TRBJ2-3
CASSLRTAATEDTQYF
TGTGCCAGCAGCCTCCGTACAGCGGCGACGGAAGATACGCAGTATTTT
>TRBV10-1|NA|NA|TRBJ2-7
CASSEAGRGYEQYF
TGCGCCAGCAGTGAAGCAGGGAGAGGATACGAGCAGTACTTC
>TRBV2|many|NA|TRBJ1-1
CASSEAGGRLAAFF
TGTGCCAGCAGTGAAGCAGGAGGACGGCTTGCCGCTTTCTTT
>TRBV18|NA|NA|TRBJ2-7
CASSPGTTGLQRQYF
TGTGCCAGCTCTCCTGGGACTACAGGGTTGCAACGGCAGTACTTC
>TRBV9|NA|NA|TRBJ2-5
CASSVGSEETQYF
TGTGCCAGCAGCGTAGGTTCGGAAGAGACCCAGTACTTC
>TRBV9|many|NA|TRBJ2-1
CASSAEPGVLGVDEQFF
TGTGCCAGCAGCGCCGAGCCAGGAGTTTTGGGGGTTGATGAGCAGTTCTTC
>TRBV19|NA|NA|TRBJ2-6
CASGRLGDKGANVLTF
TGTGCCAGTGGGAGACTAGGAGATAAAGGGGCCAACGTCCTGACTTTC
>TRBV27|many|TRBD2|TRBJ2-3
CASSFFLVSGGADTQYF
TGTGCCAGCAGTTTTTTTTTGGTCAGCGGGGGGGCGGATACGCAGTATTTT
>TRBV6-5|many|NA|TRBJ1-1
CASSYSGGDSEAFF
TGTGCCAGCAGTTACTCAGGAGGGGACTCTGAAGCTTTCTTT
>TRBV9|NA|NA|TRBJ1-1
CASSVGGRMNTEAFF
TGTGCCAGCAGCGTTGGCGGCAGGATGAACACTGAAGCTTTCTTT
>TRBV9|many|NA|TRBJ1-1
CASSKGQNTEAFF
TGTGCCAGCAGCAAGGGACAGAACACTGAAGCTTTCTTT
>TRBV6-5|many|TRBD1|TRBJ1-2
CASSYRGRDGYTF
TGTGCCAGCAGTTACAGGGGGCGCGATGGCTACACCTTC
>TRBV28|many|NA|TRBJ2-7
CASSFRNLGTHSYEQYF
TGTGCCAGCAGTTTTAGAAACTTGGGGACCCACTCCTACGAGCAGTACTTC
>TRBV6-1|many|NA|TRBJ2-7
CASIDGPPSYEQYF
TGTGCCAGCATCGACGGACCTCCCTCCTACGAGCAGTACTTC
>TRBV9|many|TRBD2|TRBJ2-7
CASSVGTSGAYEQYF
TGTGCCAGCAGCGTCGGGACTAGCGGAGCCTACGAGCAGTACTTC
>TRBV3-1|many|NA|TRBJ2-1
CASEGPLRDEQFF
TGTGCCAGCGAGGGGCCTCTTAGGGATGAGCAGTTCTTC
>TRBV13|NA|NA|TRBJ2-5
CASSFGQAGGGAQYF
TGTGCCAGCAGCTTCGGACAGGCCGGGGGGGGGGCCCAGTACTTC
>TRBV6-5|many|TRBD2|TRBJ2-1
CASSYASGNYNEQFF
TGTGCCAGCAGTTACGCGAGCGGGAACTACAATGAGCAGTTCTTC
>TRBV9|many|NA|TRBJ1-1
CASSPDMNTEAFF
TGTGCCAGCTCACCGGACATGAACACTGAAGCTTTCTTT
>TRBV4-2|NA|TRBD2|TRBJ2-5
CASSHRLAGRGTQYF
TGTGCCAGCAGCCACCGACTAGCGGGAAGGGGGACCCAGTACTTC
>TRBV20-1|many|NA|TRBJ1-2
CSAPEGYGYTF
TGCAGTGCACCGGAAGGCTATGGCTACACCTTC
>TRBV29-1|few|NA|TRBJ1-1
CSVRGATEAFF
TGCAGCGTTAGGGGGGCCACTGAAGCTTTCTTT
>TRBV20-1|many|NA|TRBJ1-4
CSANRATNEKLFF
TGCAGTGCTAACAGGGCAACTAATGAAAAACTGTTTTTT
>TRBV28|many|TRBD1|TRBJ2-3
CASSLRPGQGGVGLVADTQYF
TGTGCCAGCAGTTTACGCCCGGGACAGGGGGGAGTCGGACTAGTAGCAGATACGCAGTATTTT
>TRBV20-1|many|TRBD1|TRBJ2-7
CSARIRDSSYEQYF
TGCAGTGCTAGAATCCGGGACAGCTCCTACGAGCAGTACTTC
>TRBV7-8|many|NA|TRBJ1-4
CASSLVGGGTNEKLSF
NA
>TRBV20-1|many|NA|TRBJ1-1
CSARVGPVEAFF
TGCAGTGCTAGAGTAGGACCGGTTGAAGCTTTCTTT
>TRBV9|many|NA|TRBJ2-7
CASSVAESYEQYF
TGTGCCAGCAGCGTAGCAGAAAGTTACGAGCAGTACTTC
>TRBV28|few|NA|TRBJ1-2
CASSLRRSYGYIF
TGTGCCAGCAGCCTAAGACGGTCCTATGGCTACATCTTC
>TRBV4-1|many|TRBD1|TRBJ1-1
CASSHQDRVDTEAFF
TGCGCCAGCAGCCACCAGGACAGGGTGGACACTGAAGCTTTCTTT